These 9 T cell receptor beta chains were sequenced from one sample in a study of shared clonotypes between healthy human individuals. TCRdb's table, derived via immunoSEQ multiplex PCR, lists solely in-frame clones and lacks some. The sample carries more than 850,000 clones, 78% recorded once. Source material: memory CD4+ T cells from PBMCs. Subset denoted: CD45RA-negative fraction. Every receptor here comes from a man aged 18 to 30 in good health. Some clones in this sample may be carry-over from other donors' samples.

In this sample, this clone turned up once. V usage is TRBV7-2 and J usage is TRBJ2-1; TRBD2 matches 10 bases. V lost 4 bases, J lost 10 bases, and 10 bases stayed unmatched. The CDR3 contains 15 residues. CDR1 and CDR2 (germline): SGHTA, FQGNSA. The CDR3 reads CASSSTSGRAKEQFF. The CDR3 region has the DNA TGTGCCAGCAGCTCCACCAGCGGGAGGGCCAAAGAGCAGTTCTTC.

As DNA, the CDR3 is TGTGCCTGGAGTGTACGGGTCGCCCTGGGGTACAATGAGCAGTTCTTC. This sequence encodes CAWSVRVALGYNEQFF. The chain has TRBV30 and TRBJ2-1; D is unclear. This CDR3 contains 16 residues. Trimming took off 0 bases at V and 4 bases at J, with 16 bases between the two ends. Germline V gene sequence: CDR1 GTSNPN, CDR2 SVGIG (reference sequence).

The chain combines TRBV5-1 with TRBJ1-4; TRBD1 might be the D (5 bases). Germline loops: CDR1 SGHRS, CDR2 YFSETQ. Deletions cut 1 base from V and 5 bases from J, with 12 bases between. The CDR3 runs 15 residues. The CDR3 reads CASSLSGRENEKLFF. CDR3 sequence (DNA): TGCGCCAGCAGCTTGTCGGGACGGGAGAATGAAAAACTGTTTTTT.

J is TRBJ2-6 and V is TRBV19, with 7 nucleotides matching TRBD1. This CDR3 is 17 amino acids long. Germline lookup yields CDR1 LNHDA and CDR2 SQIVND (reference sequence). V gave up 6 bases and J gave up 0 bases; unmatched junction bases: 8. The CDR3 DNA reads TGTGCCAGTAGAAGGGGGACAGTAGTCTCTGGGGCCAACGTCCTGACTTTC. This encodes CASRRGTVVSGANVLTF.

The CDR3 bases are TGCAGCGTTGAACTTTGGAACACTGAAGCTTTCTTT. It is translated as CSVELWNTEAFF. The chain has TRBV29-1 and TRBJ1-1; D unclear. The length of the CDR3 is 12 residues. Germline V CDR1 and CDR2: SQVTM, ANQGSEA. V dropped 2 bases and J dropped 1 base, with 5 bases sitting between them.

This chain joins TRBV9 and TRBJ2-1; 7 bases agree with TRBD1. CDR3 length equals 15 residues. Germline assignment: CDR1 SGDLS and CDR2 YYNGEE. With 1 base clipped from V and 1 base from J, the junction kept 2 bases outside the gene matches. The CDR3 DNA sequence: TGTGCCAGCAGCGTACAGGGGGTGTCCTACAATGAGCAGTTCTTC. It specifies CASSVQGVSYNEQFF.

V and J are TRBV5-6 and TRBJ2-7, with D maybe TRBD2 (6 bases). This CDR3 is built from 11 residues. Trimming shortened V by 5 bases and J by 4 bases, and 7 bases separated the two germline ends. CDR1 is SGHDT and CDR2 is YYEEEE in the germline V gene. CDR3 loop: CASSSGYEQYF. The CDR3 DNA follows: TGTGCCAGCAGTAGCGGATACGAGCAGTACTTC.

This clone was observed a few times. The CDR3 DNA reads as TGTGCCAGCAGCAAGTGGGACGGACGCACAGATACGCAGTATTTT. As protein: CASSKWDGRTDTQYF. V and J are TRBV11-2 and TRBJ2-3; TRBD1 or TRBD2 may be the D gene (5 bases each). CDR3 size: 15 residues. V lost 5 bases to trimming and J lost 1 base, with 13 bases between them. Germline CDR1 and CDR2: SGHAT and FQNNGV.

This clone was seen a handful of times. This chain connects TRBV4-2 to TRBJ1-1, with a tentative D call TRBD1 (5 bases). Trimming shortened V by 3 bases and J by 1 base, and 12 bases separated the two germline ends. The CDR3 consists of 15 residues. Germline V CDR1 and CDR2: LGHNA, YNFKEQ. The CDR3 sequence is CASSQPDGGNTEAFF. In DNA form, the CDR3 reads TGTGCCAGCAGCCAGCCGGACGGGGGGAACACTGAAGCTTTCTTT.